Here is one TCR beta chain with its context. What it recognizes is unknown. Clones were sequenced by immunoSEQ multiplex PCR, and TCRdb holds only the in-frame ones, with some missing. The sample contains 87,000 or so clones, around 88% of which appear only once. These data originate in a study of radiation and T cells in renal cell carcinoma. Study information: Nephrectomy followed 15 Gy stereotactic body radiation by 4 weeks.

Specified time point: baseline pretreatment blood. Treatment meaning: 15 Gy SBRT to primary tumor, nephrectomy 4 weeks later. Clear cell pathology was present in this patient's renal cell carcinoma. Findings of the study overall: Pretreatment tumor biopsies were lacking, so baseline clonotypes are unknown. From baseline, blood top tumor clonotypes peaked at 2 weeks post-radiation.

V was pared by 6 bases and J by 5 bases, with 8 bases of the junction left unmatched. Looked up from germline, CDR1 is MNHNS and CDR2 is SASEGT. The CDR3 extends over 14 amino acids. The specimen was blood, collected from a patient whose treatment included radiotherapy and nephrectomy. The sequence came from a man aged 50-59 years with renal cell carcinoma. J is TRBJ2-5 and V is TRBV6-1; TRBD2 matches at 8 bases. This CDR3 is CASRMGGGLETQYF. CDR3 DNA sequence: TGTGCCAGCAGAATGGGCGGGGGGCTTGAGACCCAGTACTTC.